The 25 T cell receptor beta chains given below trace back to one sample, sequenced in a study of T cell responses to AZD1222 COVID-19 vaccine. Sequencing was performed with immunoSEQ multiplex PCR; in TCRdb, only in-frame clones are kept and a portion is missing. The data show 150,000 to 200,000 clones, about nine tenths seen once. The material sequenced was peripheral blood, taken on day 0 of AZD1222 vaccination. These receptors originate from an adult in good health.

V is TRBV30 and J is TRBJ2-5; 8 positions agree with TRBD1. CDR1 is GTSNPN, CDR2 SVGIG, per germline (reference sequence). This CDR3 comprises 15 residues. The J segment lost 2 bases and the V segment lost 0 bases, leaving 5 bases of the junction unmatched. In nucleotides, the CDR3 is TGTGCCTGGAGTGTACTCCGACAGGGGCAAGAGACCCAGTACTTC. Its translation: CAWSVLRQGQETQYF.

This sequence joins TRBV9 and TRBJ2-2; no definite D call. Germline values: CDR1 SGDLS, CDR2 YYNGEE. The CDR3 extends over 13 amino acids. Trimming removed 4 bases from V and 3 bases from J, with 7 bases in between. The CDR3 is CASSSGHTGELFF. CDR3 bases: TGTGCCAGCAGCAGTGGGCACACCGGGGAGCTGTTTTTT.

The chain recombines TRBV6-5 with TRBJ1-1; D is undetermined. The CDR3 length is 15 residues. Trimming left V 7 bases short and J 4 bases short, with 19 bases between. Germline CDR1 and CDR2: MNHEY and SVGAGI. CDR3 sequence reads: CASKSQAELGTEAFF. In DNA form, the CDR3 reads TGTGCCAGCAAGAGTCAGGCCGAGCTGGGCACTGAAGCTTTCTTT.

V and J are TRBV11-2 and TRBJ2-2; D is unresolved. The V gene lost 5 bases and the J gene lost 5 bases, with 6 bases spanning the gap. The CDR3 extends over 12 amino acids. From germline, CDR1 is SGHAT and CDR2 FQNNGV. CDR3 residues: CASSVWTGELFF. The CDR3 bases are TGTGCCAGCAGCGTATGGACCGGGGAGCTGTTTTTT. The full variable domain, rest sourced from reference TRBV11-2 and TRBJ2-2, is EAGVAQSPRYKIIEKRQSVAFWCNPISGHATLYWYQQILGQGPKLLIQFQNNGVVDDSQLPKDRFSAERLKGVDSTLKIQPAKLEDSAVYLCASSVWTGELFFGEGSRLTVL.

This chain connects TRBV30 to TRBJ1-4; 8 bases agree with TRBD1. CDR3 size: 16 residues. The germline V gene has CDR1 GTSNPN and CDR2 SVGIG (reference sequence). With V trimmed by 4 bases and J by 9 bases, 16 bases remained unmatched. The CDR3 loop is CAWTPGGGAGGQKLFF. CDR3 nucleotides: TGTGCCTGGACCCCGGGAGGGGGCGCAGGGGGCCAAAAACTGTTTTTT. The full variable domain, completed using reference TRBV30 and TRBJ1-4, is SQTIHQWPATLVQPVGSPLSLECTVEGTSNPNLYWYRQAAGRGLQLLFYSVGIGQISSEVPQNLSASRPQDRQFILSSKKLLLSDSGFYLCAWTPGGGAGGQKLFFGSGTQLSVL.

This chain links TRBV7-3 with TRBJ2-1; D gene unclear. The germline gives CDR1 SGHTA, CDR2 FQGTGA. The CDR3 sequence is 15 residues long. Trimming cost V 2 bases and J 4 bases, with 12 bases left between them. The CDR3 DNA reads as TGTGCCAGCAGCTTACAGGTCGTAGGGTACAATGAGCAGTTCTTC. Its protein is CASSLQVVGYNEQFF.

The chain has TRBV28 and TRBJ2-2; D might be TRBD2 (6 bases). There are 15 residues in the CDR3. V lost 6 bases to trimming and J lost 3 bases, with 14 bases between them. Germline lookup yields CDR1 MDHEN and CDR2 SYDVKM. This chain's CDR3 is CASSFGGVDTGELFF. The DNA of the CDR3 is TGTGCCAGCAGCTTCGGGGGAGTGGACACCGGGGAGCTGTTTTTT.

The chain combines TRBV27 with TRBJ2-5; D is unresolved. Deletions cut 2 bases from V and 2 bases from J, with 9 bases between. Per germline, CDR1 MNHEY and CDR2 SMNVEV (reference sequence). This CDR3 contains 14 residues. The CDR3 region is CASSLGLPQETQYF. CDR3 nucleotide sequence: TGTGCCAGCAGTTTAGGTCTCCCGCAAGAGACCCAGTACTTC.

The chain uses TRBV5-6 and TRBJ2-1; either TRBD1 or TRBD2 may fit D (5 bases each). From germline, CDR1 is SGHDT and CDR2 YYEEEE. Trimming removed 4 bases at V and 10 bases at J, with 12 bases between. The CDR3 is 12 amino acids. The CDR3 reads CASSPGRKEQFF. The DNA for the CDR3 is TGTGCCAGCAGCCCGGGACGCAAGGAGCAGTTCTTC. The full variable domain, with the rest looked up from reference TRBV5-6 and TRBJ2-1, is DAGVTQSPTHLIKTRGQQVTLRCSPKSGHDTVSWYQQALGQGPQFIFQYYEEEERQRGNFPDRFSGHQFPNYSSELNVNALLLGDSALYLCASSPGRKEQFFGPGTRLTVL.

The rearrangement joins TRBV7-9 to TRBJ1-3; D gene uncertain. The germline CDR1 and CDR2 sequences are SEHNR and FQNEAQ (reference sequence). This CDR3 is built from 14 residues. Trimming stripped 4 bases from V and 4 bases from J, with 11 bases between. The CDR3 bases are TGTGCCAGCAGCTCAACGGGCCTCGGAAACACCATATATTTT. This codes for CASSSTGLGNTIYF.

This sequence joins TRBV12-5 and TRBJ2-1, with D possibly being TRBD1 (6 bases). There are 14 residues in the CDR3. Between the trimmed V and J ends, which lost 7 bases and 8 bases, there was a span of 18 bases. CDR1 is LGHNT, CDR2 FRNRAP, per germline. The CDR3 is CASAPRGSVDEQFF. CDR3 nucleotide sequence: TGTGCTAGTGCCCCGAGGGGGAGTGTAGATGAGCAGTTCTTC.

In DNA form, the CDR3 reads TGTGCCAGCAGTCCCTCGGGGCTACCCACCTACGAGCAGTACTTC. This codes for CASSPSGLPTYEQYF. The rearrangement uses TRBV28 and TRBJ2-7, with D perhaps being TRBD1 or TRBD2 (5 bases each). V lost 5 bases to trimming and J lost 2 bases, with 16 bases between them. Germline V gene lookup returns CDR1 MDHEN and CDR2 SYDVKM. This CDR3 region has 15 residues. Complete variable domain (other parts from reference TRBV28 and TRBJ2-7): DVKVTQSSRYLVKRTGEKVFLECVQDMDHENMFWYRQDPGLGLRLIYFSYDVKMKEKGDIPEGYSVSREKKERFSLILESASTNQTSMYLCASSPSGLPTYEQYFGPGTRLTVT.

CDR3 protein: CSVEDLTTSSYNEQFF. The CDR3 DNA is TGCAGCGTTGAAGATCTTACTACGAGCTCCTACAATGAGCAGTTCTTC. The V and J genes are TRBV29-1 and TRBJ2-1; D gene uncertain. CDR1 SQVTM and CDR2 ANQGSEA come from the germline V gene. V lost 0 bases and J 0 bases, leaving 12 bases between the germline ends. The CDR3 length is 16 residues.

V gene TRBV19 combines with J gene TRBJ2-7; 11 bases align to TRBD1. This CDR3 has 15 residues. Germline CDR1 reads LNHDA; CDR2 reads SQIVND (reference sequence). CDR3 in amino acids: CASGQGGTSFVEQYF. CDR3 nucleotides: TGTGCTTCGGGACAGGGGGGCACTTCTTTTGTCGAGCAGTACTTC.

The chain joins TRBV12-3 or TRBV12-4 to TRBJ2-7, with D uncertain. V lost 6 bases and J 9 bases, leaving 12 bases between the germline ends. The CDR3 runs to 11 residues. For the CDR3, the DNA is TGTGCCAGCAGCCGTCAGTGGGTGCAGTACTTC. It encodes CASSRQWVQYF.

The chain couples TRBV11-2 to TRBJ2-1; 8 bases line up with TRBD2. V trimming: 1 base; J trimming: 7 bases; junction bases outside the gene matches: 6. The CDR3 loop spans 15 amino acids. Germline V gene data show CDR1 as SGHAT and CDR2 as FQNNGV. The CDR3 spells CASSLAGGPGNEQFF. The CDR3 coding sequence is TGTGCCAGCAGCTTAGCGGGAGGGCCGGGGAATGAGCAGTTCTTC.

The J gene is TRBJ2-1, the V gene TRBV28; 11 bases match TRBD2. The CDR3 totals 15 residues. Germline loops: CDR1 MDHEN, CDR2 SYDVKM. With 5 bases clipped from V and 4 bases from J, the junction kept 4 bases outside the gene matches. CDR3 sequence reads: CASSRGTSGYNEQFF. The CDR3 DNA reads TGTGCCAGCAGTAGGGGGACTAGCGGTTACAATGAGCAGTTCTTC.

The J gene is TRBJ1-2, the V gene TRBV5-6; TRBD1 aligns across 7 bases. Germline values: CDR1 SGHDT, CDR2 YYEEEE. V was clipped by 4 bases and J by 5 bases; unmatched bases: 5. The CDR3 runs to 13 residues. CDR3 sequence reads: CASSQDRAYGYTF. For the CDR3, the DNA is TGTGCCAGCAGCCAAGACAGGGCTTATGGCTACACCTTC.

This rearrangement joins TRBV6-5 to TRBJ2-5; 7 bases are a match to TRBD1. The CDR3 length is 13 residues. Germline V CDR1 and CDR2: MNHEY, SVGAGI. J lost 5 bases, V lost 5 bases, and 5 bases had no gene match. The CDR3, as DNA: TGTGCCAGCAGTCCTACAGGGGAGGAGACCCAGTACTTC. Translated: CASSPTGEETQYF.

This clone appeared once. V and J are TRBV18 and TRBJ1-1; D not certain. There are 13 residues in the CDR3. The germline V and J ends were trimmed by 3 bases and 2 bases, with 7 bases remaining between them. The germline CDR1 and CDR2 sequences are KGHSH and LQKENI. DNA of the CDR3: TGTGCCAGCTCACCTTTGAGTAACACTGAAGCTTTCTTT. This gives the protein CASSPLSNTEAFF.

The rearrangement joins TRBV7-2 to TRBJ2-3; D is uncertain. This CDR3 has 15 amino acids. Trimming took 1 base from V and 0 from J, leaving 8 bases between them. Germline CDR1 and CDR2: SGHTA and FQGNSA. CDR3 DNA sequence: TGTGCCAGCAGCTTAGGTCCTGCTAGCACAGATACGCAGTATTTT. Protein product: CASSLGPASTDTQYF.

This clone was seen only a few times. Sequence at one end of the junction differs from germline and may be a read error. The chain carries TRBV6-1 and TRBJ1-1; 8 bases match TRBD1. The CDR3 runs 13 residues. The V gene's germline CDR1 is MNHNS and CDR2 SASEGT. CDR3 DNA sequence: TGTGCCAGCAGGGAAGGACAGGGCGTGCGAGCTTTCTTT. It codes for CASREGQGVRAFF.

Here the CDR3 DNA reads TGTGCCAGCAGCTTAATCCAGTACAATCAGCCCCAGCATTTT. Translated: CASSLIQYNQPQHF. The rearrangement uses TRBV7-2 and TRBJ1-5, with D unresolved. This CDR3 has 14 amino acids. Per the germline V gene, CDR1 is SGHTA and CDR2 is FQGNSA. The V gene lost 2 bases and the J gene lost 3 bases, with 8 bases spanning the gap.

This chain links TRBV5-1 with TRBJ1-6; no firm D call. Germline values: CDR1 SGHRS, CDR2 YFSETQ. This CDR3 spans 15 amino acids. V lost 0 bases and J lost 9, with 13 bases in between. CDR3 DNA: TGCGCCAGCAGCTTGGTTCCAGGAGCGGGTTCACCCCTCCACTTT. Translated: CASSLVPGAGSPLHF.

This clone was seen just once. The genes are TRBV5-6 and TRBJ2-2; D gene ambiguous. CDR1 SGHDT and CDR2 YYEEEE come from the germline V gene. V was trimmed by 4 bases and J by 4 bases, leaving 8 bases between them. This CDR3 region has 13 residues. CDR3 in amino acids: CASSAFPTGELFF. CDR3 coding DNA: TGTGCCAGCAGCGCCTTCCCCACCGGGGAGCTGTTTTTT.